This entry is about one T cell receptor beta chain. The antigen is not known. These data belong to a study of human T cells and chemical hapten exposure. Findings of the study overall: Unchanged with DPC sensitization were TCRs above 1 in 1000 frequency. The count of PT1 expanded TCRs correlated positively with patch test score.

TCRdb passed the RACE reads through MiXCR, listing each CDR3 protein once. The top ten clones hold around 8.2% of a sample with 300,000 to 350,000 distinct CDR3 sequences, 6% to 8.5% of them seen once. Documented time point: patch test 1, 2 weeks after DPC sensitization. Treatment given: therapeutic diphenylcyclopropenone sensitization with weekly scalp DPC. Sequenced material: whole blood, taken in connection with sensitization to the hapten diphenylcyclopropenone (DPC). The sequence came from a woman between 18 and 29 years old with alopecia areata. Some clones in this sample may be carry-over from other donors' samples.

The CDR3 DNA follows: TGTGCCAGCAGTGGGTTAAGGGGAGTGGCGGGTAATCAGCCCCAGCATTTT. This translates into CASSGLRGVAGNQPQHF. The chain employs TRBV27 and TRBJ1-5; possibly TRBD1 for D (5 bases). CDR1 MNHEY and CDR2 SMNVEV come from the germline V gene (reference sequence). This CDR3 region has 17 residues. Trimming left V 5 bases short and J 4 bases short, with 21 bases between.